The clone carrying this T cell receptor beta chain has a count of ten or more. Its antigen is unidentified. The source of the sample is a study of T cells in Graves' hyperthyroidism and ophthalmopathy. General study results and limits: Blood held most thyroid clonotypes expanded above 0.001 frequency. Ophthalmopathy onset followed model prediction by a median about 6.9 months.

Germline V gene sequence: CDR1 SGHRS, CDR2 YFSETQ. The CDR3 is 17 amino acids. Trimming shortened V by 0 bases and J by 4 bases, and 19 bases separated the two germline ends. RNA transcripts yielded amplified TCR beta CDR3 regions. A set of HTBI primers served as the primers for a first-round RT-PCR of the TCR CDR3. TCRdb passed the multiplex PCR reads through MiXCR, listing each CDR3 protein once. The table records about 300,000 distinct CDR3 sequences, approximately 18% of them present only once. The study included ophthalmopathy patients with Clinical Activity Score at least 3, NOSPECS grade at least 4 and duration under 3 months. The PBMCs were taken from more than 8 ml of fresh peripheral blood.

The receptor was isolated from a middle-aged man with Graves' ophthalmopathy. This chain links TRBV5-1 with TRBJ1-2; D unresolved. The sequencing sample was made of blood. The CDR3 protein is CASSLETHPSLGYGYTF. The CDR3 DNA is TGCGCCAGCAGCTTGGAGACCCACCCCTCTCTCGGCTATGGCTACACCTTC.